This T cell receptor beta chain was captured in a study of control samples from healthy donors and cancer patients. Some clones are missing from TCRdb's copy, which holds only in-frame ones; the method was immunoSEQ multiplex PCR. The profile covers 65,000 to 85,000 clones, with 89% appearing a single time and 9.5% taken by the ten largest. The CDR3 is 15 residues long. The germline V gene has CDR1 KGHSH and CDR2 LQKENI. The V end was cut by 4 bases, the J end by 8 bases, with 17 bases between. The receptor's source is a woman between 50 and 59 years old with colorectal cancer. Sequencing was done on a sample of PBMCs. V gene TRBV18 combines with J gene TRBJ1-4; D is undetermined. This CDR3 reads CASSLTAEVGEKLFF. CDR3 in DNA: TGTGCCAGCTCACTAACAGCGGAAGTGGGGGAAAAACTGTTTTTT. Full variable domain (outside the CDR3, taken from reference TRBV18 and TRBJ1-4): NAGVMQNPRHLVRRRGQEARLRCSPMKGHSHVYWYRQLPEEGLKFMVYLQKENIIDESGMPKERFSAEFPKEGPSILRIQQVVRGDSAAYFCASSLTAEVGEKLFFGSGTQLSVL.